These 22 T cell receptor beta chains were sequenced from one sample in a study of OX40 agonist ivuxolimab in advanced cancers. Sequencing was performed with immunoSEQ multiplex PCR; in TCRdb, only in-frame clones are kept and a portion is missing. This repertoire shows 60,000 to 75,000 clones, approximately 88% found once; its top ten account for roughly 5.1%. The input for sequencing was CD4+ or CD8+ T cells sorted from blood, taken in a trial of the OX40 agonist ivuxolimab. The receptors were sampled from an adult with an advanced solid tumor such as melanoma, head and neck, liver or kidney cancer.

V usage is TRBV28 and J usage is TRBJ1-4, with D perhaps TRBD1 (5 bases). The CDR3 sequence is 15 residues long. V lost 3 bases and J lost 0, with 8 bases in between. From germline, CDR1 is MDHEN and CDR2 SYDVKM. CDR3 region: CASSFGGTTNEKLFF. As DNA, the CDR3 is TGTGCCAGCAGTTTTGGGGGGACAACTAATGAAAAACTGTTTTTT.

The chain has TRBV5-4 and TRBJ1-3, with D possibly TRBD1 on 5 matching bases. CDR1 and CDR2 from the germline V gene are SGHNT and YYREEE (reference sequence). Trimming left V 4 bases short and J 0 bases short, with 14 bases between. The CDR3 is 16 residues long. CDR3 protein: CASSGGGSFSGNTIYF. The CDR3 DNA reads as TGTGCCAGCAGCGGTGGGGGATCTTTCTCTGGAAACACCATATATTTT.

The chain links TRBV5-1 to TRBJ2-1; 12 nucleotides agree with TRBD1. CDR3 size: 15 residues. From germline, CDR1 is SGHRS and CDR2 YFSETQ. Trimming removed 2 bases from V and 9 bases from J; junction bases left unmatched: 6. The CDR3 DNA reads as TGCGCCAGCAGCTTTGAGGGACAGGGGGCGTTTGAGCAGTTCTTC. Translating it yields CASSFEGQGAFEQFF.

The chain joins TRBV28 to TRBJ2-7; D is uncertain. The CDR3 loop spans 15 amino acids. CDR1 and CDR2 from the germline V gene are MDHEN and SYDVKM. V lost 6 bases to trimming and J lost 4 bases, with 19 bases between them. DNA of the CDR3: TGTGCCAGCAGCTTCCCGGCCTCGATAAGTTACGAGCAGTACTTC. This sequence encodes CASSFPASISYEQYF.

The chain couples TRBV5-5 to TRBJ1-2; 7 nucleotides line up with TRBD1. The junction had 1 base not matched to a gene; V was cut back by 4 bases and J by 1 base. Germline lookup yields CDR1 SGHKS and CDR2 YYEKEE (reference sequence). The CDR3 has 13 residues. The CDR3 here is CASSGQVNYGYTF. The CDR3 nucleotides are TGTGCCAGCAGCGGACAGGTTAACTATGGCTACACCTTC.

The gene calls are TRBV7-3 and TRBJ1-5; D is unresolved. Germline loops: CDR1 SGHTA, CDR2 FQGTGA. The germline V and J ends were trimmed by 5 bases and 0 bases, with 11 bases remaining between them. CDR3 length: 15 amino acids. In nucleotides, the CDR3 is TGTGCCAGCAGCCCGAAGGGATATAGCAATCAGCCCCAGCATTTT. Its protein product is CASSPKGYSNQPQHF.

The rearrangement joins TRBV5-1 to TRBJ1-2; a possible D gene is TRBD1 (6 bases). Trimming pared 4 bases from V and 0 bases from J, leaving 13 bases between. Germline CDR1 is SGHRS and CDR2 is YFSETQ. The CDR3 spans 15 residues. As DNA, the CDR3 is TGCGCCAGCAGCCTCCACAGGGCTACTAACTATGGCTACACCTTC. Its protein product is CASSLHRATNYGYTF.

V usage is TRBV7-3 and J usage is TRBJ1-2; D unclear. The V end lost 4 bases, the J end lost 0 bases, and 9 bases lay between the germline ends. Germline CDR1 and CDR2: SGHTA and FQGTGA. This CDR3 comprises 14 residues. The CDR3 loop reads CASSSDTANYGYTF. CDR3 nucleotide sequence: TGTGCCAGCAGCTCGGATACAGCTAACTATGGCTACACCTTC.

This chain links TRBV12-5 with TRBJ1-2; 8 nucleotides line up with TRBD1. Germline CDR1 is LGHNT and CDR2 is FRNRAP. V lost 5 bases, J lost 8 bases, and 7 bases stayed unmatched. This CDR3 is built from 13 residues. Here the CDR3 DNA reads TGTGCTAGTGGTAACAGGGGGGGGATAGGCTACACCTTC. Its protein product is CASGNRGGIGYTF.

The rearrangement links TRBV2 to TRBJ2-1; 10 bases are a match to TRBD2. The CDR3 loop spans 15 amino acids. V was pared by 2 bases and J by 8 bases, with 6 bases of the junction left unmatched. Germline V CDR1 and CDR2: SNHLY, FYNNEI. For the CDR3, the DNA is TGTGCCAGCAGTGAAAGAGGGACTAGCGTTCATGAGCAGTTCTTC. The encoded protein is CASSERGTSVHEQFF.

This clone was seen a single time. The genes are TRBV18 and TRBJ2-5; a possible D gene is TRBD1 (6 bases). V lost 0 bases and J 5 bases, leaving 13 bases between the germline ends. The CDR3 is 15 residues long. Germline values: CDR1 KGHSH, CDR2 LQKENI. Here the CDR3 DNA reads TGTGCCAGCTCACCACCCGGGACACCTATGGAGACCCAGTACTTC. This sequence encodes CASSPPGTPMETQYF.

This chain links TRBV6-4 with TRBJ1-5; 10 nucleotides match TRBD1. Germline trimming cut 3 bases from V and 7 bases from J; bases unmatched to any gene: 0. Germline lookup yields CDR1 MRHNA and CDR2 SNTAGT. The CDR3 covers 13 residues. CDR3 region: CASSETGGQPQHF. The CDR3 bases are TGTGCCAGCAGTGAGACAGGGGGCCAGCCCCAGCATTTT.

The CDR3 nucleotides read TGTGCCAGCAGCTCCTCATACAGGGAGAGCACCGGGGAGCTGTTTTTT. Amino acids: CASSSSYRESTGELFF. J is TRBJ2-2 and V is TRBV7-8, with D perhaps TRBD1 (6 bases). CDR3 length equals 16 residues. CDR1 and CDR2 from the germline V gene are SGHVS and FQNEAQ. Between the trimmed V and J ends, which lost 4 bases and 4 bases, there was a span of 16 bases.

The chain couples TRBV19 to TRBJ1-1, with D perhaps TRBD1 (5 bases). CDR1 LNHDA and CDR2 SQIVND come from the germline V gene (reference sequence). Trimming removed 7 bases at V and 3 bases at J, with 15 bases between. This CDR3 comprises 14 residues. CDR3 loop: CASTRRQLYTEAFF. In DNA form, the CDR3 reads TGTGCCAGTACCCGTCGACAGTTATACACTGAAGCTTTCTTT.

The V call is TRBV5-4, the J call TRBJ1-4; D call uncertain. V lost 0 bases to trimming and J lost 7 bases, with 10 bases between them. The germline CDR1 and CDR2 sequences are SGHNT and YYREEE (reference sequence). The CDR3 is 14 amino acids. CDR3 residues: CASSLGATGEKLFF. Here the CDR3 DNA reads TGTGCCAGCAGCTTGGGGGCTACTGGTGAAAAACTGTTTTTT.

As DNA, the CDR3 is TGTGCCAGCAGCTGGAGGGGGGGCGGCTGGGGCACTGAAGCTTTCTTT. It is translated as CASSWRGGGWGTEAFF. V usage is TRBV7-2 and J usage is TRBJ1-1; the D gene is possibly TRBD1 (6 bases). The CDR3 is 16 amino acids. Germline CDR1 SGHTA, CDR2 FQGNSA. V was cut by 4 bases and J by 4 bases, with 19 bases left in between.

The chain has TRBV10-3 and TRBJ1-1; 8 bases are a match to TRBD1. The CDR3 is 15 amino acids. V lost 6 bases and J lost 2; bases outside the gene matches: 8. Germline V lookup: CDR1 ENHRY, CDR2 SYGVKD. The CDR3 loop is CAIRKGQEKNTEAFF. In DNA, the CDR3 is TGTGCCATCAGGAAGGGACAGGAAAAAAACACTGAAGCTTTCTTT.

The chain carries TRBV4-1 and TRBJ1-5; 11 bases line up with TRBD1. The germline V gene encodes CDR1 MGHRA and CDR2 YSYEKL. The CDR3 totals 16 residues. With V trimmed by 0 bases and J by 6 bases, 4 bases remained unmatched. The chain's CDR3 is CASSQEGQGASQPQHF. In DNA form, the CDR3 reads TGCGCCAGCAGCCAAGAAGGACAGGGGGCAAGTCAGCCCCAGCATTTT.

This chain uses TRBV5-1 with TRBJ2-1, with D tentatively TRBD1 (7 bases). The CDR3 is 16 residues long. The V gene's germline CDR1 is SGHRS and CDR2 YFSETQ. V shed 7 bases and J shed 2 bases, with 19 bases lying between them. The CDR3 region is CASLEGQGDAYNEQFF. The CDR3 nucleotides read TGCGCCAGCTTGGAGGGCCAGGGGGACGCCTACAATGAGCAGTTCTTC.

The chain uses TRBV7-2 and TRBJ1-1, with D unclear. The CDR3 has 14 amino acids. Germline values: CDR1 SGHTA, CDR2 FQGNSA. The ends were cut back, 1 base at V and 2 bases at J, with 8 bases in the middle. DNA of the CDR3: TGTGCCAGCAGCTTAGATGTCTTCAACACTGAAGCTTTCTTT. Translated, it gives CASSLDVFNTEAFF.

The rearrangement joins TRBV7-2 to TRBJ2-3; 7 bases map to TRBD2. With V trimmed by 2 bases and J by 3 bases, 2 bases remained unmatched. The V gene's germline CDR1 is SGHTA and CDR2 FQGNSA. This CDR3 has 14 amino acids. CDR3 region: CASSLTGLTDTQYF. Written as DNA, the CDR3 is TGTGCCAGCAGCTTAACGGGACTAACAGATACGCAGTATTTT.

V gene TRBV25-1 combines with J gene TRBJ2-7, with a weak D call TRBD2 (5 bases). The germline V gene has CDR1 MGHDK and CDR2 SYGVNS. The CDR3 is 14 residues long. V was trimmed by 6 bases and J by 0 bases, leaving 12 bases between them. This CDR3 is CASRYKTNSYEQYF. The CDR3 DNA reads as TGTGCCAGCAGATACAAGACTAACTCCTACGAGCAGTACTTC.